The 16 T cell receptor beta chains given below trace back to one sample, sequenced in a study of cytomegalovirus exposure and HLA in healthy donors. Repertoires were generated with immunoSEQ multiplex PCR, while TCRdb's copy carries only in-frame clones and drops some. The sample holds roughly 100,000 clones, about 95% seen once. Sample: PBMCs. All receptors come from a woman under 30 in good health and CMV-seronegative.

The rearrangement uses TRBV29-1 and TRBJ2-2, with TRBD1 identical over 7 bases. The CDR3 is made up of 14 amino acids. Germline CDR1 reads SQVTM; CDR2 reads ANQGSEA. With V trimmed by 2 bases and J by 0 bases, 0 bases remained unmatched. The CDR3 DNA follows: TGCAGCGTTGAACAGGGGGCGAACACCGGGGAGCTGTTTTTT. Its protein is CSVEQGANTGELFF.

The table lists this clone with a count of one. The genes are TRBV14 and TRBJ1-1, with D unclear. The CDR3 totals 17 residues. Germline lookup yields CDR1 SGHDN and CDR2 FVKESK. The ends were cut back, 4 bases at V and 0 bases at J, with 18 bases in the middle. The CDR3 nucleotides are TGTGCCAGCAGCCCAGACCCCCGGGTATGGGTGAACACTGAAGCTTTCTTT. This codes for CASSPDPRVWVNTEAFF.

This clone appeared once. As DNA, the CDR3 is TGTGCCATCCCTATCCCCGGGACTAGCGGGGGTTTAACTAGCACAGATACGCAGTATTTT. This translates into CAIPIPGTSGGLTSTDTQYF. The rearrangement links TRBV10-3 to TRBJ2-3; 14 bases align to TRBD2. Trimming removed 8 bases from V and 0 bases from J; junction bases left unmatched: 16. CDR1 and CDR2 (germline): ENHRY, SYGVKD. This CDR3 spans 20 amino acids.

This rearrangement joins TRBV11-2 to TRBJ2-7, with 9 bases that match TRBD2. The CDR3 is made up of 16 amino acids. J was trimmed by 3 bases and V by 1 base; bases with no gene match: 7. The germline CDR1 and CDR2 sequences are SGHAT and FQNNGV. The CDR3 loop reads CASSLAAGGDVYEQYF. DNA of the CDR3: TGTGCCAGCAGCTTAGCGGCGGGGGGGGACGTCTACGAGCAGTACTTC.

The chain uses TRBV6-5 and TRBJ2-1, with 10 bases lining up with TRBD2. The CDR3 loop spans 16 amino acids. Germline loops: CDR1 MNHEY, CDR2 SVGAGI. The trim removed 4 bases at V and 5 bases at J, leaving 8 bases unmatched. The CDR3 region has the DNA TGTGCCAGCAGTTTATTAGCGGGAGGAAAGGACAATGAGCAGTTCTTC. Protein: CASSLLAGGKDNEQFF.

This clone was observed once. The gene calls are TRBV5-8 and TRBJ1-4; no clear D gene. V lost 3 bases and J lost 5, with 8 bases in between. CDR3 size: 13 residues. CDR1 and CDR2 (germline): SGHTS, YDEGEE. The chain's CDR3 is CASSSPGNEKLFF. CDR3 bases: TGTGCCAGCAGCTCTCCGGGGAATGAAAAACTGTTTTTT.

The V gene is TRBV18, the J gene TRBJ2-7; D is possibly TRBD1 (5 bases). Germline assignment: CDR1 KGHSH and CDR2 LQKENI. CDR3 length: 13 amino acids. V was clipped by 0 bases and J by 4 bases, with 7 bases between them. The CDR3 here is CASSPPNRYEQYF. The CDR3 DNA reads as TGTGCCAGCTCACCACCTAACAGGTACGAGCAGTACTTC. The complete variable domain, with remaining parts taken from reference TRBV18 and TRBJ2-7, reads NAGVMQNPRHLVRRRGQEARLRCSPMKGHSHVYWYRQLPEEGLKFMVYLQKENIIDESGMPKERFSAEFPKEGPSILRIQQVVRGDSAAYFCASSPPNRYEQYFGPGTRLTVT.

This rearrangement joins TRBV7-9 to TRBJ2-7, with D maybe TRBD1 (5 bases). CDR1 and CDR2 (germline): SEHNR, FQNEAQ (reference sequence). The V and J ends lost 6 bases and 0 bases respectively, with 9 bases between them. The CDR3 contains 13 residues. This CDR3 reads CASSSGPSYEQYF. The CDR3 DNA follows: TGTGCCAGCAGTTCAGGGCCCTCCTACGAGCAGTACTTC. Full variable domain (remainder filled in from reference TRBV7-9 and TRBJ2-7): DTGVSQNPRHKITKRGQNVTFRCDPISEHNRLYWYRQTLGQGPEFLTYFQNEAQLEKSRLLSDRFSAERPKGSFSTLEIQRTEQGDSAMYLCASSSGPSYEQYFGPGTRLTVT.

The rearrangement joins TRBV19 to TRBJ2-1; 7 bases are a match to TRBD2. In germline, CDR1 is LNHDA, CDR2 SQIVND (reference sequence). The trim removed 0 bases at V and 4 bases at J, leaving 18 bases unmatched. The CDR3 is 20 residues long. The CDR3 loop is CASSIDHGPSGELIYNEQFF. The CDR3 DNA sequence: TGTGCCAGTAGTATAGATCACGGGCCAAGCGGGGAATTGATTTACAATGAGCAGTTCTTC. Filled out from reference TRBV19 and TRBJ2-1, the complete variable domain reads DGGITQSPKYLFRKEGQNVTLSCEQNLNHDAMYWYRQDPGQGLRLIYYSQIVNDFQKGDIAEGYSVSREKKESFPLTVTSAQKNPTAFYLCASSIDHGPSGELIYNEQFFGPGTRLTVL.

This clone was found once. CDR3 in amino acids: CAISKEAGGAYEQYF. The DNA for the CDR3 is TGTGCCATCAGTAAGGAAGCGGGAGGCGCCTACGAGCAGTACTTC. The gene calls are TRBV10-3 and TRBJ2-7; 9 nucleotides line up with TRBD2. Germline values: CDR1 ENHRY, CDR2 SYGVKD. The V and J ends lost 5 bases and 2 bases, in that order; junction bases with no gene match: 7. CDR3 length equals 15 residues.

The V call is TRBV29-1, the J call TRBJ1-3; D is undetermined. The CDR3 has 15 residues. The V end was cut by 2 bases, the J end by 0 bases, with 11 bases between. The germline V gene has CDR1 SQVTM and CDR2 ANQGSEA. The CDR3 here is CSVESRGSSGNTIYF. DNA of the CDR3: TGCAGCGTTGAATCCAGAGGCTCCTCTGGAAACACCATATATTTT.

This chain uses TRBV7-6 with TRBJ2-5; 9 nucleotides align to TRBD1. The CDR3 consists of 16 residues. Germline loops: CDR1 SGHVS, CDR2 FNYEAQ. V was clipped by 4 bases and J by 3 bases; unmatched bases: 9. In DNA form, the CDR3 reads TGTGCCAGCAGCTCACAGGGGGCTTGGAGGGAAGAGACCCAGTACTTC. Translated, it gives CASSSQGAWREETQYF.

The chain employs TRBV15 and TRBJ1-4; tentative D call: TRBD1 (6 bases). This CDR3 region has 17 residues. Germline assignment: CDR1 LNHNV and CDR2 YYDKDF (reference sequence). V lost 0 bases, J lost 4 bases, and 15 bases lay in between. CDR3 amino acids: CATSRDLSVRGNEKLFF. The CDR3 DNA sequence: TGTGCCACCAGCAGAGATCTCTCGGTCAGGGGTAATGAAAAACTGTTTTTT.

This chain joins TRBV6-6 and TRBJ2-6, with D tentatively TRBD1 (6 bases). Germline V gene sequence: CDR1 MNHNY, CDR2 SVGAGI (reference sequence). The CDR3 consists of 15 residues. V gave up 2 bases and J gave up 4 bases, with 9 bases separating them. The CDR3 loop is CASSYGGSGANVLTF. DNA for the CDR3: TGTGCCAGCAGTTACGGGGGCTCCGGGGCCAACGTCCTGACTTTC.

This chain uses TRBV7-2 with TRBJ2-5, with D possibly TRBD1 on 5 matching bases. CDR1 is SGHTA and CDR2 is FQGNSA in the germline V gene. This CDR3 has 13 amino acids. The V end was cut by 3 bases, the J end by 5 bases, with 10 bases between. The chain's CDR3 is CASSLRRAETQYF. The CDR3 nucleotides read TGTGCCAGCAGCTTGCGCAGGGCTGAGACCCAGTACTTC.

CDR3 sequence (DNA): TGTGCCAGCAGCCAATTTGCGACGGAGTATAGCAATCAGCCCCAGCATTTT. Protein product: CASSQFATEYSNQPQHF. This chain connects TRBV4-2 to TRBJ1-5; no clear D gene. The CDR3 is 17 residues long. The V end was cut by 2 bases, the J end by 0 bases, with 14 bases between. Germline values: CDR1 LGHNA, CDR2 YNFKEQ.